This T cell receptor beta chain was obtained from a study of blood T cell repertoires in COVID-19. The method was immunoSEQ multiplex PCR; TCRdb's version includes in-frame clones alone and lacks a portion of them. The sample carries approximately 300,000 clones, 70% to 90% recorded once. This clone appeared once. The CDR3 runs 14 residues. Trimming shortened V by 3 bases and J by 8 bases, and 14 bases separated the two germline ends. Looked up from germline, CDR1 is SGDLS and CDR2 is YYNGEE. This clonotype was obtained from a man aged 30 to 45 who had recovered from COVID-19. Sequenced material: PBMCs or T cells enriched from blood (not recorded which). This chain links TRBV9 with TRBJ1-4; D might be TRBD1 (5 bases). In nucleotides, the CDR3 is TGTGCCAGCAGCGAAGGAGGGGCAGGGGAAAAACTGTTTTTT. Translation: CASSEGGAGEKLFF. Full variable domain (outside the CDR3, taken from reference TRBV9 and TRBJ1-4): DSGVTQTPKHLITATGQRVTLRCSPRSGDLSVYWYQQSLDQGLQFLIQYYNGEERAKGNILERFSAQQFPDLHSELNLSSLELGDSALYFCASSEGGAGEKLFFGSGTQLSVL.